These T cell receptor beta chains were read from a single sample in a study of T-cell memory formation after mild COVID-19. TCRdb ran MiXCR on the 5' RACE reads and lists one entry per CDR3 protein. This sample has hundreds of thousands of distinct CDR3 sequences, with 15% to 20% found just once. Specimen: PBMCs or a T cell subset sorted from them (not recorded which). The receptor set was obtained from a man aged 18 to 30 who had mild COVID-19 (a few samples of this study predate the infection). Cell type and time point are not known. Each CDR3 is given with its conserved first and last residue. D genes are given only for firm matches.

CDR3aa,len,v_gene,d_gene
CASSRGRGANVLTF,14,TRBV6-2/TRBV6-3,TRBD1
CASSEGGSNTEAFF,14,TRBV7-2,-
CASSSPPPGVHNNEQFF,17,TRBV7-9,-
CASSDDRDYYNEQFF,15,TRBV5-6,-
CASSEYMGQKAFF,13,TRBV25-1,TRBD1
CASSQPRGYSPLHF,14,TRBV3-1,-
CASSGTSRINEQFF,14,TRBV28,TRBD2
CASGLIGGEQFF,12,TRBV12-5,-
CASSSRARDFYSGNTIYF,18,TRBV7-9,-
CASSQRGSSYNEQFF,15,TRBV14,TRBD2
CASRSWGVDTEAFF,14,TRBV4-1,-
CSVRGPQSYGYTF,13,TRBV20-1,-
CATSSFLEPYNEQFF,15,TRBV15,-
CASSYRGGNNEQFF,14,TRBV6-2/TRBV6-3,TRBD2
CASTDDRVDPAFF,13,TRBV12-3/TRBV12-4,TRBD1
CASSRIKMGGETQYF,15,TRBV7-2,-
CASSQVAAGTIYGYTF,16,TRBV4-3,-
CASSPGDIRDTEAFF,15,TRBV5-1,-
CASSRNSGTPATRQYF,16,TRBV12-3/TRBV12-4,-
CASSSHGQGEQFF,13,TRBV12-3/TRBV12-4,TRBD1
CASSSASTGVYSPLHF,16,TRBV5-1,TRBD1
CASSSVPRDPTQYF,14,TRBV6-6,-
CASSLQGGMNTEAFF,15,TRBV5-1,-
CASSSTLVGGRNEQFF,16,TRBV5-1,-
CASTQRGGLSYNEQFF,16,TRBV12-3/TRBV12-4,-
CATSRDNSAGQQTQYF,16,TRBV15,-
CASSQDPSGNIQYF,14,TRBV4-3,-
CAWSRGLAGGTDTQYF,16,TRBV30,TRBD2
CASSQDRGGLGNTIYF,16,TRBV4-1,-
CASSVRGAWNEKLFF,15,TRBV9,-
CASSPLAGAPTDTQYF,16,TRBV7-3,TRBD2
CASSWWVAETQYF,13,TRBV5-6,-
CASRQTGQGSPLHF,14,TRBV27,-
CASSTRDSGTNTGELFF,17,TRBV27,TRBD1
CASSPDLTGRWEQYF,15,TRBV6-5,TRBD1
CASSRLELTGELFF,14,TRBV2,-
CSVEEGIGELFF,12,TRBV29-1,-
CASSQYEQYF,10,TRBV4-2,-
CASSQEKNTEAFF,13,TRBV4-2,-
CANPPLQQGGYNEQFF,16,TRBV6-5,-
CASSYPTGQGTGELFF,16,TRBV6-5,TRBD1
CSARKSHEKLFF,12,TRBV20-1,-
CASSSDPDRSENTDTQYF,18,TRBV7-3,-
CASSPFRDLGSGANVLTF,18,TRBV5-1,-
CASSTPLGRANTYEQYF,17,TRBV6-2/TRBV6-3,TRBD2
CASSSLAGVNTEAFF,15,TRBV6-5,-
CASSYPGFEAFF,12,TRBV6-2/TRBV6-3,-
CSASAGARNTEAFF,14,TRBV20-1,-
CASSSPPSQNEQFF,14,TRBV5-1,-
CASSQDPGLNSYEQYF,16,TRBV4-1,-